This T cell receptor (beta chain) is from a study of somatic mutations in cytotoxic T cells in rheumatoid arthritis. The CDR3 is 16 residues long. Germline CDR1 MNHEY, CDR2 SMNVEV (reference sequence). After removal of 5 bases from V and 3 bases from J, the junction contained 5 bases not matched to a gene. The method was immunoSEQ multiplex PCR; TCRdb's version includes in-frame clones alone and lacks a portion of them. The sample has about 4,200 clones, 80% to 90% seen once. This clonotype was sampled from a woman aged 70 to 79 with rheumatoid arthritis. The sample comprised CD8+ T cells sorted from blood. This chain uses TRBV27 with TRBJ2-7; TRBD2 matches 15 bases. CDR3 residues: CASSTGTSGRLYEQYF. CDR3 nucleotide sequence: TGTGCCAGCAGTACTGGGACTAGCGGGAGGCTCTACGAGCAGTACTTC.